This TCR beta chain was recovered during a study of shared clonotypes between healthy human individuals. Trimming shortened V by 6 bases and J by 3 bases, and 15 bases separated the two germline ends. The CDR3 consists of 15 residues. Germline lookup yields CDR1 SGHDN and CDR2 FVKESK. Libraries were prepared by immunoSEQ multiplex PCR; TCRdb keeps only in-frame clonotypes and omits some of them. The sample includes 1.6 million or so clones, roughly 96% of them seen just once. The sequence was obtained from a man between 25 and 39 years old in good health. Sequenced sample: naive CD4+ T cells sorted from blood. The sample's subset: CD45RA+ positively selected. The V gene is TRBV14, the J gene TRBJ2-1; D not resolved. The DNA for the CDR3 is TGTGCCAGCAGTCCCAGGCGCCAAATCTACAATGAGCAGTTCTTC. Amino acids: CASSPRRQIYNEQFF.